This T cell receptor beta chain was found in a study of graft-versus-host responses after intestinal transplantation. Produced via immunoSEQ multiplex PCR; TCRdb's table is partial and in-frame only. This sample has some 40,000 clones, with 87% found just once. This clone was observed a single time. Tissue from the graft was processed to free its intraepithelial and lamina propria lymphocytes. V trimming: 2 bases; J trimming: 7 bases; junction bases outside the gene matches: 5. CDR1 and CDR2 (germline): SGDLS, YYNGEE. This CDR3 is 15 amino acids long. V and J are TRBV9 and TRBJ2-1; 11 nucleotides agree with TRBD2. The sequencing used ileum tissue, collected around seven months after intestinal transplant. The origin of this receptor is a human patient who received an intestinal transplant, so some T cells may come from the graft donor. CDR3 coding DNA: TGTGCCAGCAGCGTTAGCGGGGGGGCCCGGAATGAGCAGTTCTTC. It encodes CASSVSGGARNEQFF.